This is a list of T cell receptor beta chains from one sample in a study of T cell changes during pregnancy in multiple sclerosis. Clones were read by immunoSEQ multiplex PCR, and TCRdb kept only the in-frame ones, dropping some. The table has tens of thousands of clones, about 94% seen once. The input for sequencing was peripheral blood, taken in the third trimester of pregnancy. The receptors originated from a female donor with multiple sclerosis, enrolled in a pregnancy study. Both conserved end residues are part of each CDR3. Each record gives: clone size, D gene, V gene, J gene, CDR3 DNA, CDR3 protein. A D gene is named only where the DNA matches it firmly. Not all rows give a size; the values are once, few, many and, for expanded clones, a class.

abundance: -; d_gene: TRBD2; v_gene: TRBV7-9; j_gene: TRBJ2-2; CDR3nt: TGTGCCAGCAGCTTTACTAGCGGGGTCAACACCGGGGAGCTGTTTTTT; CDR3aa: CASSFTSGVNTGELFF
abundance: -; d_gene: TRBD1; v_gene: TRBV7-8; j_gene: TRBJ1-1; CDR3nt: TGTGCCAGCAGCTTGGGACAGTATTTCTCTGAAGCTTTCTTT; CDR3aa: CASSLGQYFSEAFF
abundance: -; d_gene: TRBD1; v_gene: TRBV5-1; j_gene: TRBJ2-2; CDR3nt: TGCGCCAGCAGCTTAGATACAGGGGCCGGGGAGCTGTTTTTT; CDR3aa: CASSLDTGAGELFF
abundance: -; d_gene: TRBD2; v_gene: TRBV5-1; j_gene: TRBJ2-1; CDR3nt: TGCGCCAGCAGCGCGCTAGCGGGAGGGTCCCATGAGCAGTTCTTC; CDR3aa: CASSALAGGSHEQFF
abundance: -; d_gene: TRBD1; v_gene: TRBV5-1; j_gene: TRBJ1-2; CDR3nt: TGCGCCAGCAGCTTGGAAGGTTTGACAGGGGGCTACACCTTC; CDR3aa: CASSLEGLTGGYTF
abundance: -; d_gene: TRBD1; v_gene: TRBV6-1; j_gene: TRBJ2-7; CDR3nt: TGTGCCAGCAGTGAAGGACAGGGGGCCTCCTACGAGCAGTACTTC; CDR3aa: CASSEGQGASYEQYF
abundance: -; d_gene: -; v_gene: TRBV27; j_gene: TRBJ2-2; CDR3nt: TGTGCCAGCAGTCCTCTAGCGAACACCGGGGAGCTGTTTTTT; CDR3aa: CASSPLANTGELFF
abundance: once; d_gene: -; v_gene: TRBV2; j_gene: TRBJ2-3; CDR3nt: TGTGCCAGCAATGGGGGAGGAGAGACTAGCACAGATACGCAGTATTTT; CDR3aa: CASNGGGETSTDTQYF
abundance: -; d_gene: TRBD2; v_gene: TRBV19; j_gene: TRBJ2-1; CDR3nt: TGTGCCAGTAGTCGAGGACTAGCGGGATACAATGAGCAGTTCTTC; CDR3aa: CASSRGLAGYNEQFF
abundance: -; d_gene: -; v_gene: TRBV6-4; j_gene: TRBJ1-2; CDR3nt: TGTGCCAGCAGTGATCTTTATGGCTACACCTTC; CDR3aa: CASSDLYGYTF
abundance: -; d_gene: TRBD1; v_gene: TRBV27; j_gene: TRBJ2-1; CDR3nt: TGTGCCAGCAGTTCCGGGGACAGAATTGTCTATGAGCAGTTCTTC; CDR3aa: CASSSGDRIVYEQFF
abundance: -; d_gene: -; v_gene: TRBV12-5; j_gene: TRBJ1-2; CDR3nt: TGTGCTAGTGGTTTGGTACGAGGATCAGATGGCTACACCTTC; CDR3aa: CASGLVRGSDGYTF
abundance: -; d_gene: TRBD1; v_gene: TRBV6-5; j_gene: TRBJ1-3; CDR3nt: TGTGCCAGCCCCGGGACAGGGGGAAACACCATATATTTT; CDR3aa: CASPGTGGNTIYF
abundance: -; d_gene: TRBD2; v_gene: TRBV11-2; j_gene: TRBJ2-7; CDR3nt: TGTGCCAGCAGCTCGGGACTAGCGGATATCTACGAGCAGTACTTC; CDR3aa: CASSSGLADIYEQYF